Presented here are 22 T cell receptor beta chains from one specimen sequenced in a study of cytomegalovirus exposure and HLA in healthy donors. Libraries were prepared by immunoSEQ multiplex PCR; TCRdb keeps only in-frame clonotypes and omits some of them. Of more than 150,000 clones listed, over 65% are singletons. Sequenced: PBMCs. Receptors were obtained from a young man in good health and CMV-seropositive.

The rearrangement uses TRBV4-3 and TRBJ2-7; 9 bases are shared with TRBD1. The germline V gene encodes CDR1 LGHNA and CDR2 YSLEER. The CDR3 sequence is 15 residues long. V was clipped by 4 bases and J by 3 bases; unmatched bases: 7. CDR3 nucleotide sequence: TGCGCCAGCAGCCGAGGACAGGGGCAGGACTACGAGCAGTACTTC. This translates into CASSRGQGQDYEQYF.

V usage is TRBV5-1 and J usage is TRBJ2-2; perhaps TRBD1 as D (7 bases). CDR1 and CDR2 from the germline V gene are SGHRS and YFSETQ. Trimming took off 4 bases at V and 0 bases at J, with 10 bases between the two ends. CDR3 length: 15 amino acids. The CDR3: CASSAGQPNTGELFF. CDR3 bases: TGCGCCAGCAGCGCGGGACAGCCGAACACCGGGGAGCTGTTTTTT.

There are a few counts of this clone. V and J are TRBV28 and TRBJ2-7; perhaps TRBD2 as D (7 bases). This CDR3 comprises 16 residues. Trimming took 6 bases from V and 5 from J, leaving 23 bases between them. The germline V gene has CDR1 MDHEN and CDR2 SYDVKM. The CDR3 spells CASSTLAAGEGDEQYF. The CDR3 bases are TGTGCCAGCAGCACACTCGCGGCAGGGGAGGGTGACGAGCAGTACTTC.

The CDR3 sequence is CASVNGRALNEQFF. The CDR3 DNA sequence: TGTGCCAGCGTGAACGGCAGGGCCCTCAATGAGCAGTTCTTC. The rearrangement links TRBV27 to TRBJ2-1; tentatively, D is TRBD1 (5 bases). Trimming shortened V by 8 bases and J by 6 bases, and 17 bases separated the two germline ends. This CDR3 has 14 residues. Germline V gene lookup returns CDR1 MNHEY and CDR2 SMNVEV (reference sequence).

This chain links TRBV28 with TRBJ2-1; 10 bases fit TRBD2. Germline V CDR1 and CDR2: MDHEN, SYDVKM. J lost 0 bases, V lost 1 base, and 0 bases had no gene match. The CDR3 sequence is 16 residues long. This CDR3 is CASSLSSGSSYNEQFF. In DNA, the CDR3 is TGTGCCAGCAGTTTATCTAGCGGGAGCTCCTACAATGAGCAGTTCTTC.

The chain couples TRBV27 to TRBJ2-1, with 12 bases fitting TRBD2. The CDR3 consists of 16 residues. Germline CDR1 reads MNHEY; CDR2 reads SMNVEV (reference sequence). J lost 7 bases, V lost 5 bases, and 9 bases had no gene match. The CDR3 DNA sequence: TGTGCCAGCAGTACAGGACTAGCGGGATGGAGAAATGAGCAGTTCTTC. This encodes CASSTGLAGWRNEQFF.

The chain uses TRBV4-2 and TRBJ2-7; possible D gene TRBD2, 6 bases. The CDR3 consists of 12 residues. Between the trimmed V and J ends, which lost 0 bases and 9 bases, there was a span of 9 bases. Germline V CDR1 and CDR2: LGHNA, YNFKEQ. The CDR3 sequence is CASSQEAGRQYF. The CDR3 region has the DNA TGTGCCAGCAGCCAAGAAGCGGGTCGGCAGTACTTC.

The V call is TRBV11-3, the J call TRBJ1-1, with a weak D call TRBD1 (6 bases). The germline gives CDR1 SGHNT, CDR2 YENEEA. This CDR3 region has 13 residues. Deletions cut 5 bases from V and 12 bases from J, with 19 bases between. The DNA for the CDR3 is TGTGCCAGCAGCCCAGGGGAGCGGCAGAAGCCTTTCTTT. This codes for CASSPGERQKPFF.

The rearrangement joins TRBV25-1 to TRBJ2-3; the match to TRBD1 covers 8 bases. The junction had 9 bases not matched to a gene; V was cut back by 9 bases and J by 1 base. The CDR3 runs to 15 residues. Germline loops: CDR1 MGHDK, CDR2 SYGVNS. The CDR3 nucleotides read TGTGCCAGTCTCAGACAGGGGTGGGGCACAGATACGCAGTATTTT. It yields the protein CASLRQGWGTDTQYF.

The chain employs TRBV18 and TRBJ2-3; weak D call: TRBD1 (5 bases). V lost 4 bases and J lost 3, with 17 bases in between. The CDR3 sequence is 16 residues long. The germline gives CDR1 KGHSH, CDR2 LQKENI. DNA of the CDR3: TGTGCCAGCTCACGAGCAGGGTTCTCCTTAACAGATACGCAGTATTTT. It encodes CASSRAGFSLTDTQYF.

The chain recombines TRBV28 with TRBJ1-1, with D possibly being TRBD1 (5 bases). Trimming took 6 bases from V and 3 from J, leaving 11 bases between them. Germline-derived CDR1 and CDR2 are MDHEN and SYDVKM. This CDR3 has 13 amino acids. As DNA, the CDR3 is TGTGCCAGCAGGGGGCTGGAAGACACTGAAGCTTTCTTT. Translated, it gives CASRGLEDTEAFF.

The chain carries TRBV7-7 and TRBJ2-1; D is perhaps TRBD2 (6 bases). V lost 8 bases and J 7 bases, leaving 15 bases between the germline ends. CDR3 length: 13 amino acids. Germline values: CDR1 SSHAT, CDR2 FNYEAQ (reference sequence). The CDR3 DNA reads TGTGCCAGCTCTCTAAATCGGGGGAATGAGCAGTTCTTC. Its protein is CASSLNRGNEQFF.

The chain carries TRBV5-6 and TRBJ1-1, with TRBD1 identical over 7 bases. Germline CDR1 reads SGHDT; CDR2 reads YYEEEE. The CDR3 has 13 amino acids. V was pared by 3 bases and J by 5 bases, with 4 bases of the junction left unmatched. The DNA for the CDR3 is TGTGCCAGCAGCTGGGGCAGGGGGACTGAAGCTTTCTTT. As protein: CASSWGRGTEAFF.

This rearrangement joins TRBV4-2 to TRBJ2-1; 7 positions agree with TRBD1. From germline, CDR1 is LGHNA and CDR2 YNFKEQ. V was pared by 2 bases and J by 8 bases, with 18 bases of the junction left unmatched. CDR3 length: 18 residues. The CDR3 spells CASSQPRQGDLDGDEQFF. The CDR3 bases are TGTGCCAGCAGCCAACCCAGGCAGGGGGATCTTGATGGGGATGAGCAGTTCTTC.

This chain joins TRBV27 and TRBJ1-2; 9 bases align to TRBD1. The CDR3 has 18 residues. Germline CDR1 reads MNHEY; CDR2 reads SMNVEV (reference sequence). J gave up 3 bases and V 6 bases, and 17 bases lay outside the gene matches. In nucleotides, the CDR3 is TGTGCCAGCAGGGAAGTCGGGACAGGGAAAAGGGTCGACTATGGCTACACCTTC. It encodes CASREVGTGKRVDYGYTF.

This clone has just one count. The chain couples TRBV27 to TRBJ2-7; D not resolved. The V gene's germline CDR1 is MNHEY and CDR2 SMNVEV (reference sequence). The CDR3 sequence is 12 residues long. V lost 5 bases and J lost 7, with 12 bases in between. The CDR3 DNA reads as TGTGCCAGCAGTCGACCCGCCGGGGAGCAGTACTTC. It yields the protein CASSRPAGEQYF.

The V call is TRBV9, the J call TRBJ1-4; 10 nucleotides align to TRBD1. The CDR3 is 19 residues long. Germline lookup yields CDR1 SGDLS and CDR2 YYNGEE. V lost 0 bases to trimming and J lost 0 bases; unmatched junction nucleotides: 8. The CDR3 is CASSVATVTGGTTNEKLFF. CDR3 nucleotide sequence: TGTGCCAGCAGCGTAGCTACGGTGACAGGGGGCACAACTAATGAAAAACTGTTTTTT.

This CDR3 is CASMGAYEQFF. The CDR3 DNA reads as TGTGCCAGCATGGGGGCGTATGAGCAGTTCTTC. V and J are TRBV6-1 and TRBJ2-1; possible D gene TRBD1, 6 bases. Germline assignment: CDR1 MNHNS and CDR2 SASEGT. The V and J ends lost 7 bases and 8 bases respectively, with 9 bases between them. The CDR3 consists of 11 residues.

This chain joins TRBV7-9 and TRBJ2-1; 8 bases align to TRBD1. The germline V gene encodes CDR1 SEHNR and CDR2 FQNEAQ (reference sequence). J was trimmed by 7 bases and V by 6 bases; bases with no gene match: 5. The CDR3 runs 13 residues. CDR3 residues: CASRRTGMNEQFF. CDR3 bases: TGTGCCAGCAGAAGGACAGGGATGAATGAGCAGTTCTTC. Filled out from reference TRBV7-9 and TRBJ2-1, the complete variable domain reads DTGVSQNPRHKITKRGQNVTFRCDPISEHNRLYWYRQTLGQGPEFLTYFQNEAQLEKSRLLSDRFSAERPKGSFSTLEIQRTEQGDSAMYLCASRRTGMNEQFFGPGTRLTVL.

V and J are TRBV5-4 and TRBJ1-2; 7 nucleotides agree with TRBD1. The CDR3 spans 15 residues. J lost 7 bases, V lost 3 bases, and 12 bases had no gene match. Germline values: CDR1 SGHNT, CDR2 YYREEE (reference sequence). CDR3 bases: TGTGCCAGCAGCTACCCGACAGGGCTTTTTGTTGGCTACACCTTC. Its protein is CASSYPTGLFVGYTF. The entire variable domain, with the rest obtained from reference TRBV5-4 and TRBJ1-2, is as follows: ETGVTQSPTHLIKTRGQQVTLRCSSQSGHNTVSWYQQALGQGPQFIFQYYREEENGRGNFPPRFSGLQFPNYSSELNVNALELDDSALYLCASSYPTGLFVGYTFGSGTRLTVV.

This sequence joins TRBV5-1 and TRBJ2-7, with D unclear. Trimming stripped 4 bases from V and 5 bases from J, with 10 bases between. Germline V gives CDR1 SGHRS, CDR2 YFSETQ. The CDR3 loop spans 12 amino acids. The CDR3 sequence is CASSLGSDEQYF. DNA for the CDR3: TGCGCCAGCAGCCTCGGGTCGGACGAGCAGTACTTC.

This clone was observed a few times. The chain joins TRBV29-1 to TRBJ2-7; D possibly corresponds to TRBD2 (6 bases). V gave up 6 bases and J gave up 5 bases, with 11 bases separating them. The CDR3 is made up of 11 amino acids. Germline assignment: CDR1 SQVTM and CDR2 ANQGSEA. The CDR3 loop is CSVQEGDEQYF. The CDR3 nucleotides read TGCAGCGTGCAGGAGGGCGACGAGCAGTACTTC.